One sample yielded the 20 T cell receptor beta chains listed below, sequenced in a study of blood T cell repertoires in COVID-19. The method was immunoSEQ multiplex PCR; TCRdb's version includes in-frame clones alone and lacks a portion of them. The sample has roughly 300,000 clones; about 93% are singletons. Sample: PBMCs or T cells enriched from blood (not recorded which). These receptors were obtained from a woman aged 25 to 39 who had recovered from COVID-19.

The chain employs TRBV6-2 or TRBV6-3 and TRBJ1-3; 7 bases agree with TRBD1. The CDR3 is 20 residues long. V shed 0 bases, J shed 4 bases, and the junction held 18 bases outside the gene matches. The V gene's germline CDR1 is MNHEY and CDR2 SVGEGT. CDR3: CASSYSRGYGTANEGNTIYF. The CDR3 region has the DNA TGTGCCAGCAGTTACTCGAGAGGTTATGGGACAGCGAACGAAGGAAACACCATATATTTT.

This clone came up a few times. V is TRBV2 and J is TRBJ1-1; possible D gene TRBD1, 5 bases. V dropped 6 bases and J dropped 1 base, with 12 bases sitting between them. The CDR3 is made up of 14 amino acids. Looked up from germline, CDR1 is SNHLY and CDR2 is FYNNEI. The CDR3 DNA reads TGTGCCAGCAGAGACGAAGACAGGAACACTGAAGCTTTCTTT. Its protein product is CASRDEDRNTEAFF.

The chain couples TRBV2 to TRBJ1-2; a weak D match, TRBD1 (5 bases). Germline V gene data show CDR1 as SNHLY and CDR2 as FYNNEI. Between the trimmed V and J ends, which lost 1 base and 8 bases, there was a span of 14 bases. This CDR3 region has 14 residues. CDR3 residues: CASSEGDSPGGYTF. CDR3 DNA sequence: TGTGCCAGCAGTGAAGGTGACAGCCCAGGGGGCTACACCTTC. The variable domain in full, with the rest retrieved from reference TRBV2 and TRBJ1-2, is EPEVTQTPSHQVTQMGQEVILRCVPISNHLYFYWYRQILGQKVEFLVSFYNNEISEKSEIFDDQFSVERPDGSNFTLKIRSTKLEDSAMYFCASSEGDSPGGYTFGSGTRLTVV.

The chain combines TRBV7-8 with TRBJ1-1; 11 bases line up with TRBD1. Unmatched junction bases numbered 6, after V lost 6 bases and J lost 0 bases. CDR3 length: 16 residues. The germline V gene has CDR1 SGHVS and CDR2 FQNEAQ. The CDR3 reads CASSRGQGALNTEAFF. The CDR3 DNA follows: TGTGCCAGCAGTCGTGGACAGGGGGCCTTGAACACTGAAGCTTTCTTT.

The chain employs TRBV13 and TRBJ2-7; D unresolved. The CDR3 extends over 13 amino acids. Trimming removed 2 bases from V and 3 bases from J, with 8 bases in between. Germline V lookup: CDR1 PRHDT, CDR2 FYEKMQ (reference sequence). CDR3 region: CASSLLLSYEQYF. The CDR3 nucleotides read TGTGCCAGCAGCTTACTACTGAGCTACGAGCAGTACTTC. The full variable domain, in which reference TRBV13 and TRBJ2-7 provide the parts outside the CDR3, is AAGVIQSPRHLIKEKRETATLKCYPIPRHDTVYWYQQGPGQDPQFLISFYEKMQSDKGSIPDRFSAQQFSDYHSELNMSSLELGDSALYFCASSLLLSYEQYFGPGTRLTVT.

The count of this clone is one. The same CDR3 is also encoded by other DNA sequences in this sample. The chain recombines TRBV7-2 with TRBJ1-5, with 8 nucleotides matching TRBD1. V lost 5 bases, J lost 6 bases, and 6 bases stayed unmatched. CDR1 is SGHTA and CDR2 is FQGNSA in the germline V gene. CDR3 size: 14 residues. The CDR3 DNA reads TGTGCCAGCAGCGCCGACAGGGGAGGTCAGCCCCAGCATTTT. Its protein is CASSADRGGQPQHF.

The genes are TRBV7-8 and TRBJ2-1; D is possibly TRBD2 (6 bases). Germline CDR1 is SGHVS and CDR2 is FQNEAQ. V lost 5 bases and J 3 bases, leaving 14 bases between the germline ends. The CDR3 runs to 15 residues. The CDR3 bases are TGTGCCAGCAGCGCCCCGGGACTCCTCTACAATGAGCAGTTCTTC. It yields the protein CASSAPGLLYNEQFF. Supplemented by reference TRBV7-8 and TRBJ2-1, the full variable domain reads GAGVSQSPRYKVAKRGQDVALRCDPISGHVSLFWYQQALGQGPEFLTYFQNEAQLDKSGLPSDRFFAERPEGSVSTLKIQRTQQEDSAVYLCASSAPGLLYNEQFFGPGTRLTVL.

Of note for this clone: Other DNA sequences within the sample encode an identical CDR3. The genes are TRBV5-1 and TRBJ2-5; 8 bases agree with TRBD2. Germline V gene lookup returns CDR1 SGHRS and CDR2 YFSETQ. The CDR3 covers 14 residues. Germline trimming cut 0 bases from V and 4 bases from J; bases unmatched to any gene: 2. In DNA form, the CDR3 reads TGCGCCAGCAGCTTGGGGCTAGCGGGAGAGACCCAGTACTTC. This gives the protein CASSLGLAGETQYF.

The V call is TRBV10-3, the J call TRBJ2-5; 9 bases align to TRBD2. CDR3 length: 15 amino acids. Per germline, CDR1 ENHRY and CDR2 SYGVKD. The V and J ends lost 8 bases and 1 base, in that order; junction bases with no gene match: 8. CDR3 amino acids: CAIAVAGVRQETQYF. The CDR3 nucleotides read TGTGCCATCGCTGTAGCGGGAGTACGCCAAGAGACCCAGTACTTC.

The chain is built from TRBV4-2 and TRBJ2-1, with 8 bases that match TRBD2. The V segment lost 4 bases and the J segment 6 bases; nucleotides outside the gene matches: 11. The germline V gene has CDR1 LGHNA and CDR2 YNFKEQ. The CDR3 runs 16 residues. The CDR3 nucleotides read TGTGCCAGCAGCCCCAAGGACAGCGGGAGAGTCAATGAGCAGTTCTTC. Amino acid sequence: CASSPKDSGRVNEQFF.

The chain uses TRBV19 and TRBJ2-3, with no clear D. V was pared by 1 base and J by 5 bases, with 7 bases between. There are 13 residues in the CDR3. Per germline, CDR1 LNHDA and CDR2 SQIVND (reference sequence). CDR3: CASSIVPRDTQYF. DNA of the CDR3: TGTGCCAGTAGTATAGTTCCGAGAGATACGCAGTATTTT.

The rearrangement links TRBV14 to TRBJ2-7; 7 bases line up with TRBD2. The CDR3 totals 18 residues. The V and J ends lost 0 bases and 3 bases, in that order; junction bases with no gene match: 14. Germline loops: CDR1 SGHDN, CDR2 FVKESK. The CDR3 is CASSQDGGGRNPYYEQYF. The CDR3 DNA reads TGTGCCAGCAGCCAAGATGGGGGGGGTCGGAACCCCTACTACGAGCAGTACTTC.

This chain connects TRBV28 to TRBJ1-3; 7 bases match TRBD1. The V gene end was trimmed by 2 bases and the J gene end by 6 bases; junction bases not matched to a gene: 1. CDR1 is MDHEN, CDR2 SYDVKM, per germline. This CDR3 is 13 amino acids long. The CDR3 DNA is TGTGCCAGCAGTTTACAGGGGGAAAACACCATATATTTT. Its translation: CASSLQGENTIYF. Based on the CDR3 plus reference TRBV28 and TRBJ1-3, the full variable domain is DVKVTQSSRYLVKRTGEKVFLECVQDMDHENMFWYRQDPGLGLRLIYFSYDVKMKEKGDIPEGYSVSREKKERFSLILESASTNQTSMYLCASSLQGENTIYFGEGSWLTVV.

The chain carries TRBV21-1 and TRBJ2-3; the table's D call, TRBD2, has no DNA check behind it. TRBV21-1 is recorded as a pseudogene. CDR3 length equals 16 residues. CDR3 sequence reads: CASTPEGVTSTDTQYF. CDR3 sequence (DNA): TGTGCCAGCACCCCGGAAGGAGTCACTAGCACAGATACGCAGTATTTT.

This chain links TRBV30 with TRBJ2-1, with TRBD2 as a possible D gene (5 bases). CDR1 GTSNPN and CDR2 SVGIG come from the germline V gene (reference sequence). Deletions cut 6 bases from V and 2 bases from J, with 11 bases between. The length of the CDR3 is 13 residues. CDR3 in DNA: TGTGCCTGCCACCTAGCCACCTACAATGAGCAGTTCTTC. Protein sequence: CACHLATYNEQFF.

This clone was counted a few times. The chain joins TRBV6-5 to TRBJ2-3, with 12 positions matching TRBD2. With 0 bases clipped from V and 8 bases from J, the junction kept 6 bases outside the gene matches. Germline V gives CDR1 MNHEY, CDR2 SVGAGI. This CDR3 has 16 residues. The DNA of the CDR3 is TGTGCCAGCAGTTACTCGACTAGCGGGAGTGGCGGTACGCAGTATTTT. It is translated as CASSYSTSGSGGTQYF.

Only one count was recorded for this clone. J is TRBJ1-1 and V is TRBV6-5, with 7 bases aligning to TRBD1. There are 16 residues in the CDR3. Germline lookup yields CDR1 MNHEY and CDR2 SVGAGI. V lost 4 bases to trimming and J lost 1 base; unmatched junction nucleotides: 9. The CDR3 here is CASSFTPGQRNTEAFF. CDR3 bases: TGTGCCAGCAGTTTCACTCCGGGACAGAGGAACACTGAAGCTTTCTTT.

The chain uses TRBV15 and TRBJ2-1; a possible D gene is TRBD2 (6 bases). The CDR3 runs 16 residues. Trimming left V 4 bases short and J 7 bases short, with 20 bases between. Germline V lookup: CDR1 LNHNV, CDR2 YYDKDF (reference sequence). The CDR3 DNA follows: TGTGCCACCAGCACCTCGGACCGACTAGGTCGGAATGAGCAGTTCTTC. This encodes CATSTSDRLGRNEQFF.

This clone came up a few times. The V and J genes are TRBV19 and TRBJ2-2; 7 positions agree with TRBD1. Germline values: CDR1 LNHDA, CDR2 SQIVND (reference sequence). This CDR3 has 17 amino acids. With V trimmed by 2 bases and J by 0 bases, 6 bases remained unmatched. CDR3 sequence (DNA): TGTGCCAGTAGTATAAAAGGGACAGCGACGAACACCGGGGAGCTGTTTTTT. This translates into CASSIKGTATNTGELFF.

CDR3 sequence (DNA): TGTGCCACCAGTGCTGCTAGCGTCTCCTACAATGAGCAGTTCTTC. Its translation: CATSAASVSYNEQFF. This rearrangement joins TRBV24-1 to TRBJ2-1, with a weak D call TRBD2 (6 bases). V gave up 5 bases and J gave up 0 bases, with 10 bases separating them. The CDR3 is made up of 15 amino acids. The germline CDR1 and CDR2 sequences are KGHDR and SFDVKD.